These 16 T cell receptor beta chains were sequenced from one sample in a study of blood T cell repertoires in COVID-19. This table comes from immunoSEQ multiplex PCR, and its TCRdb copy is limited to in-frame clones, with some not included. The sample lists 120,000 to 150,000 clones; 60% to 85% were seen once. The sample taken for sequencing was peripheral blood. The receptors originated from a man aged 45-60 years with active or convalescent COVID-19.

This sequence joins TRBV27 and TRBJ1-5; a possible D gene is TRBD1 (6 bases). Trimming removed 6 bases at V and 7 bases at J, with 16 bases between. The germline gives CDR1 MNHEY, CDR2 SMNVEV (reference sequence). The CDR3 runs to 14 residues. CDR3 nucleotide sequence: TGTGCCAGCAGCCAAGGGGGGGCGCGGCAGCCCCAGCATTTT. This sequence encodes CASSQGGARQPQHF.

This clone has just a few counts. In DNA form, the CDR3 reads TGTGCCACCACGCCAGGGTTTGATGGCTACACCTTC. It encodes CATTPGFDGYTF. The chain joins TRBV2 to TRBJ1-2; D perhaps matches TRBD1 (5 bases). The V end lost 10 bases, the J end lost 6 bases, and 15 bases lay between the germline ends. This CDR3 has 12 residues. CDR1 SNHLY and CDR2 FYNNEI come from the germline V gene.

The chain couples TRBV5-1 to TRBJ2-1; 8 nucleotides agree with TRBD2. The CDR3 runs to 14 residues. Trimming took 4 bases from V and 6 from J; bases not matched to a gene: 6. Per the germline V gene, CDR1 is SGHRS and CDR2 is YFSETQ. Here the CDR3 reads CASSPREGLNEQFF. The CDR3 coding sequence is TGCGCCAGCAGCCCCCGGGAGGGGCTCAATGAGCAGTTCTTC.

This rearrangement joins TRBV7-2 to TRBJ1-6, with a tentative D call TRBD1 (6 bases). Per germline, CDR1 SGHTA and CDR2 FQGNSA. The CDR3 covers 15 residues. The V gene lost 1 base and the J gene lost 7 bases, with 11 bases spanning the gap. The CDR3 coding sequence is TGTGCCAGCAGCTTAGTCGTCAGGGGAAATTCACCCCTCCACTTT. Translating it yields CASSLVVRGNSPLHF.

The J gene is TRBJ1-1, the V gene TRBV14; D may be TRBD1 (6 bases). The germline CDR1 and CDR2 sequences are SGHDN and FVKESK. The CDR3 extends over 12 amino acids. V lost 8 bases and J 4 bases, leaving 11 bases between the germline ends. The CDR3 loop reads CASGGGFTEAFF. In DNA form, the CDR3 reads TGTGCCAGCGGGGGGGGCTTCACTGAAGCTTTCTTT.

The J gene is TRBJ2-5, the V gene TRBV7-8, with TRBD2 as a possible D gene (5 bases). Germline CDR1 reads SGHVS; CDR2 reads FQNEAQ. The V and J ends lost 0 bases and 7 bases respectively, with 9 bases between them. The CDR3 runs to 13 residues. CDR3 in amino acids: CASSLANGRTQYF. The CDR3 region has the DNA TGTGCCAGCAGCTTAGCGAATGGGAGGACCCAGTACTTC.

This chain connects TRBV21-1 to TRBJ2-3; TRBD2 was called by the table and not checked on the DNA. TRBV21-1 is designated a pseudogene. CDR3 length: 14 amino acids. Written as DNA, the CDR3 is TGTGCCAGCAGCAGGGGGACTAGCACAGATACGCAGTATTTT. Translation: CASSRGTSTDTQYF.

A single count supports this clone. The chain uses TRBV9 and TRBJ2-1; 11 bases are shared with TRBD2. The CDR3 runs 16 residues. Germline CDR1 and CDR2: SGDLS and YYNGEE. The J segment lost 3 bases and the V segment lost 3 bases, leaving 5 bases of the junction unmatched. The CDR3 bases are TGTGCCAGCAGCGGCGGGACTAGCGGCATCTACAATGAGCAGTTCTTC. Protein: CASSGGTSGIYNEQFF.

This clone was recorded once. The CDR3 nucleotides are TGTGCCAGCAGCCAAGCAGGGCGGGATGGTTTCTTT. Residues: CASSQAGRDGFF. This chain connects TRBV3-1 (or the pseudogene TRBV3-2) to TRBJ1-1, with D perhaps matching TRBD1 (5 bases). This CDR3 is built from 12 residues. Germline V CDR1 and CDR2: LGHDT, YNNKEL (reference sequence). V lost 1 base to trimming and J lost 13 bases, with 13 bases between them.

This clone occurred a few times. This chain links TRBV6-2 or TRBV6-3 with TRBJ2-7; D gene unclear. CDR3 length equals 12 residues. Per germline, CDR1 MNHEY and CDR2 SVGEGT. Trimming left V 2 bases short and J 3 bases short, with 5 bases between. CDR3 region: CASSYTNYEQYF. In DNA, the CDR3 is TGTGCCAGCAGTTACACTAACTACGAGCAGTACTTC.

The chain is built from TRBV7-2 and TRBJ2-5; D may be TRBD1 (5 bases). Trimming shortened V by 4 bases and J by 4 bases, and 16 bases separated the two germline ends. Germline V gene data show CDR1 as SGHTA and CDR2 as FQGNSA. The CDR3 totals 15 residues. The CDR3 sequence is CASSSHVGAVETQYF. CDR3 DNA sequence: TGTGCCAGCAGCTCCCATGTAGGGGCGGTAGAGACCCAGTACTTC.

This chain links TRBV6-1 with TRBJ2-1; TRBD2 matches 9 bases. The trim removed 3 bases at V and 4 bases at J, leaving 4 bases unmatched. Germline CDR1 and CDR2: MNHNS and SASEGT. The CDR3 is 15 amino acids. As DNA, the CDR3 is TGTGCCAGCAGTGATGCGGGAGGGCCGTACAATGAGCAGTTCTTC. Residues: CASSDAGGPYNEQFF.

The CDR3 loop reads CASTLSGQNQNIQYF. CDR3 DNA sequence: TGTGCCAGCACCCTCAGTGGCCAGAATCAAAACATTCAGTACTTC. The J gene is TRBJ2-4, the V gene TRBV6-5; unclear D gene. The CDR3 is 15 residues long. The V end lost 7 bases, the J end lost 5 bases, and 18 bases lay between the germline ends. Looked up from germline, CDR1 is MNHEY and CDR2 is SVGAGI.

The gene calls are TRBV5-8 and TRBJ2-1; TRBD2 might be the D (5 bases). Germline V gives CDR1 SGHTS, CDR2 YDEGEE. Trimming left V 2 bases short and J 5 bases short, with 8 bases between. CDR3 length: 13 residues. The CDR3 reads CASSFTSNNEQFF. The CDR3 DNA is TGTGCCAGCAGCTTTACTAGTAACAATGAGCAGTTCTTC.

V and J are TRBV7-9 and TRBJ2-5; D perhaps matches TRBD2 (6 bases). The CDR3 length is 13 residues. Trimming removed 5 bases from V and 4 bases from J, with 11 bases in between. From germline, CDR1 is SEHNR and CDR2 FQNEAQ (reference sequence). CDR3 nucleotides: TGTGCCAGCAGCCCCGGAGGGTTAGAGACCCAGTACTTC. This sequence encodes CASSPGGLETQYF. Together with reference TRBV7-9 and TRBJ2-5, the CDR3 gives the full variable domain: DTGVSQNPRHKITKRGQNVTFRCDPISEHNRLYWYRQTLGQGPEFLTYFQNEAQLEKSRLLSDRFSAERPKGSFSTLEIQRTEQGDSAMYLCASSPGGLETQYFGPGTRLLVL.

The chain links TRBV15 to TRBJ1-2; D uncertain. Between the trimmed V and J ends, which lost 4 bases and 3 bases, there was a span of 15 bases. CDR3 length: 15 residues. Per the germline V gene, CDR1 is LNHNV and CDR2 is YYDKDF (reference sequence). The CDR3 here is CATSKELGPYYGYTF. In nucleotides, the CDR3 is TGTGCCACCAGCAAAGAGCTGGGCCCATACTATGGCTACACCTTC.